The T cell receptor beta chain under discussion was sequenced for a study of T-cell memory formation after mild COVID-19. TCRdb redid the calling of the 5' RACE reads with MiXCR, one entry per CDR3 protein. The table includes about 190,000 distinct CDR3 sequences, around 20% detected once. V shed 3 bases and J 4 bases; nucleotides not matched to a gene: 8. Germline loops: CDR1 MNHEY, CDR2 SMNVEV (reference sequence). The CDR3 runs 17 residues. Whole-study findings and limits: A subset of responding clones appeared in pre-infection memory, suggesting cross-reactive memory joined. Nothing showed for sure that second-wave clones peaking on day 37 were SARS-CoV-2 specific. CD8+ contracting clones occupied EMRA, while CD4+ ones occupied mainly CM and EM.

Comment on this clonotype: Its matching antigen is unknown.

This TCR derives from an adult woman who had mild COVID-19 (a few samples of this study predate the infection). Cell type and time point are not known. The gene calls are TRBV27 and TRBJ2-5; 13 bases fit TRBD2. The sequenced sample consisted of PBMCs or a T cell subset sorted from them (not recorded which). In DNA, the CDR3 is TGTGCCAGCAGTTTCTCTAGAGGGACTAGCGGGATAGAGACCCAGTACTTC. Translating gives CASSFSRGTSGIETQYF.